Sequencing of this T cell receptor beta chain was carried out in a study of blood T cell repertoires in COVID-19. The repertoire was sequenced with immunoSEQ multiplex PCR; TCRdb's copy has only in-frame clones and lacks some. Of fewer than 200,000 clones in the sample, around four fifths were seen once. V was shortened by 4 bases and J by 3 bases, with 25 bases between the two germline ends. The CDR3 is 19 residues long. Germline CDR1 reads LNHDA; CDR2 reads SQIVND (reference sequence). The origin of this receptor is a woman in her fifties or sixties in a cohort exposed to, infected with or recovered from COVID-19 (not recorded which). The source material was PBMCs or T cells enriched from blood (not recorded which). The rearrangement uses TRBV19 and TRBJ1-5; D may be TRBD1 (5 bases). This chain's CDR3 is CASSTYLDSLVDSNQPQHF. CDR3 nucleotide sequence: TGTGCCAGTAGTACATACCTAGACAGCCTAGTGGATTCCAATCAGCCCCAGCATTTT.